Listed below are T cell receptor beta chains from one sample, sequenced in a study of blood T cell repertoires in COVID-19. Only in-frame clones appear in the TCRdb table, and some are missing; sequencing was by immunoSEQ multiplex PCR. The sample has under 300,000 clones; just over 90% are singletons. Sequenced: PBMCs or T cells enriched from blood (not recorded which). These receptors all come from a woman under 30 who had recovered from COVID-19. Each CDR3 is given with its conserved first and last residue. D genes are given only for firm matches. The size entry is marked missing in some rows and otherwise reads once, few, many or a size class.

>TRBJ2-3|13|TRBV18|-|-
TGTGCCAGCTCACCACAACACAAAGATACGCAGTATTTT
CASSPQHKDTQYF
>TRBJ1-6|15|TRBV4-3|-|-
TGCGCCAGCAGCCAAGGGGAGTCAGGGGTCTCACCCCTCCACTTT
CASSQGESGVSPLHF
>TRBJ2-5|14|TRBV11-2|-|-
TGTGCCAGCAGCTCGAGAGGTGGTGCAGAGACCCAGTACTTC
CASSSRGGAETQYF
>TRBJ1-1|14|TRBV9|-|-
TGTGCCAGCAGCGTAGGGAGAGGCCACACTGAAGCTTTCTTT
CASSVGRGHTEAFF
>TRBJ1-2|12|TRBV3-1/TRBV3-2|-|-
TGTGCCAGCAGCCTTCTCGGCTATGGCTACACCTTC
CASSLLGYGYTF
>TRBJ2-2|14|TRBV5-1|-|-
TGCGCCAGCAGCCTCGAACCGCTAGAAGGGGAGCTGTTTTTT
CASSLEPLEGELFF
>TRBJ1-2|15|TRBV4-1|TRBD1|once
TGCGCCAGCAGCCGCTGGACAGGGGAGAACTATGGCTACACCTTC
CASSRWTGENYGYTF
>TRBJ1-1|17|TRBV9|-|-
TGTGCCAGCAGCGCAGCTCCCGGCTTGGCAGGGAACACTGAAGCTTTCTTT
CASSAAPGLAGNTEAFF
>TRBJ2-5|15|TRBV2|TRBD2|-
TGTGCCAGCAGTCCACGGACTAGCGGGCAAGAGACCCAGTACTTC
CASSPRTSGQETQYF
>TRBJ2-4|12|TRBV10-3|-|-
TGTGCCAGATTTGACAGAACGAACATTCAGTACTTC
CARFDRTNIQYF
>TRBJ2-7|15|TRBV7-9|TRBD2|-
TGTGCCAGCAGCTCATTAGCGGGAGGGCCTGGGGAGCAGTACTTC
CASSSLAGGPGEQYF
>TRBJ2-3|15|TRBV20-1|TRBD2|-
TGCAGTGCTAGTTTCCTAGCGGCTAGCACAGATACGCAGTATTTT
CSASFLAASTDTQYF
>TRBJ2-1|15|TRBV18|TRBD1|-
TGTGCCAGCTCACTCGAGACAGGGGTCAACAATGAGCAGTTCTTC
CASSLETGVNNEQFF
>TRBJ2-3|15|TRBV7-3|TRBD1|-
TGTGCCAGCAGCTTAACAGGGGGCGTCACAGATACGCAGTATTTT
CASSLTGGVTDTQYF
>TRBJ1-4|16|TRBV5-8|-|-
TGTGCCAGCAGCTTACGGGGACAAGCAACTAATGAAAAACTGTTTTTT
CASSLRGQATNEKLFF
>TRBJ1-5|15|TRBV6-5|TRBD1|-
TGTGCCAGCAGTAGGGACAGGGAGAGGAATCAGCCCCAGCATTTT
CASSRDRERNQPQHF
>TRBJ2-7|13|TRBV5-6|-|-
TGTGCCAGCAGCCCTGAACAGGGAGACGAGCAGTACTTC
CASSPEQGDEQYF
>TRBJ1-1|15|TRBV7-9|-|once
TGTGCCAGCAGCTCAGGAGCCAGGGCCCACACTGAAGCTTTCTTT
CASSSGARAHTEAFF
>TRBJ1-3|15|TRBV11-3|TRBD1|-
TGTGCCAGCAGCGCCCGGACAGGGGCTGGAAACACCATATATTTT
CASSARTGAGNTIYF
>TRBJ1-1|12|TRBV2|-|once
TGTGCCAGCAGCCGGGATCTCACTGAAGCTTTCTTT
CASSRDLTEAFF
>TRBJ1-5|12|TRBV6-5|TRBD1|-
TGTGCCAGCAGTTACGCGAGGGGGCCAACGCATTTT
CASSYARGPTHF
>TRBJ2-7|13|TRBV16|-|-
TGTGCCAGCCGAGGTGGGTCTCTCCGCGAGCAGTACTTC
CASRGGSLREQYF
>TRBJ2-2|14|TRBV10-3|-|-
TGTGCCACCTCATCGCTAGCGAACACCGGGGAGCTGTTTTTT
CATSSLANTGELFF